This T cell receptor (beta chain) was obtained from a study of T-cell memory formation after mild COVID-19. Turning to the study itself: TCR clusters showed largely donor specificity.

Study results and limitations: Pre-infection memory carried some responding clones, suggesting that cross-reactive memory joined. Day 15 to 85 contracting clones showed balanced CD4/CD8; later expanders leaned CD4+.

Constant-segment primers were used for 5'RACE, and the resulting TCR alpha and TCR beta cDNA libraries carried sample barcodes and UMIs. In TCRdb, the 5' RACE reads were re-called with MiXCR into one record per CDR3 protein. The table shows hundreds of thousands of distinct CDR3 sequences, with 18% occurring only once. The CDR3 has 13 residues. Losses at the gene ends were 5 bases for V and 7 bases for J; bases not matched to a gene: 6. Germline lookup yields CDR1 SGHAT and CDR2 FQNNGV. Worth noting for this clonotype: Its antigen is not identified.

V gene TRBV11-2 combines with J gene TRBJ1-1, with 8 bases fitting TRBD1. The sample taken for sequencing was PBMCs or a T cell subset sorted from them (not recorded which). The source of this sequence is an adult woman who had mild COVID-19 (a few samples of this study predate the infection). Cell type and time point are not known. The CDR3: CASSPTGGSEAFF. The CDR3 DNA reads TGTGCCAGCAGCCCCACAGGGGGGAGTGAAGCTTTCTTT.